This T cell receptor (beta chain) emerged from a study of cytomegalovirus exposure and HLA in healthy donors. Germline loops: CDR1 SQVTM, CDR2 ANQGSEA. V lost 2 bases and J lost 12; bases outside the gene matches: 6. The CDR3 extends over 12 amino acids. The PCR employed 60 Vbeta primers together with 13 Jbeta primers. TCRdb keeps only in-frame clones here, not all; method: immunoSEQ multiplex PCR. The sample contains roughly 120,000 clones, about 80% of which appear only once. Study-level findings and limits: Reportedly, diagnosis of cytomegalovirus status by the classifier showed high specificity and sensitivity. Later work associated 16,951 TCR beta sequences with HLA alleles at 0.05 false discovery rate.

A remark on this clone: Its antigen is not known.

The source is a woman aged 60 to 75 in good health and CMV-seropositive. This chain joins TRBV29-1 and TRBJ2-1, with TRBD2 identical over 8 bases. Source material: PBMCs. CDR3: CSVEFPGLVQFF. The CDR3, as DNA: TGCAGCGTTGAATTCCCGGGACTAGTGCAGTTCTTC.